This TCR beta chain was documented in a study of shared clonotypes between healthy human individuals. Whole-study findings and limits: Clonotype sharing among donors was expected to depend on sequencing depth.

Clones were sequenced by immunoSEQ multiplex PCR, and TCRdb holds only the in-frame ones, with some missing. Of more than 900,000 clones listed, 78% are singletons. The CDR3 is 13 amino acids. V lost 6 bases, J lost 1 base, and 2 bases stayed unmatched. The germline V gene encodes CDR1 SQVTM and CDR2 ANQGSEA. The CD4+ fraction was divided into a CD45RA+ naive subset and a CD45RA-negative memory subset. This clone turned up a few times. Antigen: not known. This specimen includes other DNA sequences encoding the same CDR3. The source material was memory CD4+ T cells from PBMCs. Subset described: CD45RA-negative fraction. This clonotype was obtained from a young man in good health. Some clones in this sample may be carry-over from other donors' samples. The gene calls are TRBV29-1 and TRBJ1-1; 10 nucleotides match TRBD1. The CDR3 region has the DNA TGCAGCGTGGGACAGGGGAGGAACACTGAAGCTTTCTTT. It codes for CSVGQGRNTEAFF.